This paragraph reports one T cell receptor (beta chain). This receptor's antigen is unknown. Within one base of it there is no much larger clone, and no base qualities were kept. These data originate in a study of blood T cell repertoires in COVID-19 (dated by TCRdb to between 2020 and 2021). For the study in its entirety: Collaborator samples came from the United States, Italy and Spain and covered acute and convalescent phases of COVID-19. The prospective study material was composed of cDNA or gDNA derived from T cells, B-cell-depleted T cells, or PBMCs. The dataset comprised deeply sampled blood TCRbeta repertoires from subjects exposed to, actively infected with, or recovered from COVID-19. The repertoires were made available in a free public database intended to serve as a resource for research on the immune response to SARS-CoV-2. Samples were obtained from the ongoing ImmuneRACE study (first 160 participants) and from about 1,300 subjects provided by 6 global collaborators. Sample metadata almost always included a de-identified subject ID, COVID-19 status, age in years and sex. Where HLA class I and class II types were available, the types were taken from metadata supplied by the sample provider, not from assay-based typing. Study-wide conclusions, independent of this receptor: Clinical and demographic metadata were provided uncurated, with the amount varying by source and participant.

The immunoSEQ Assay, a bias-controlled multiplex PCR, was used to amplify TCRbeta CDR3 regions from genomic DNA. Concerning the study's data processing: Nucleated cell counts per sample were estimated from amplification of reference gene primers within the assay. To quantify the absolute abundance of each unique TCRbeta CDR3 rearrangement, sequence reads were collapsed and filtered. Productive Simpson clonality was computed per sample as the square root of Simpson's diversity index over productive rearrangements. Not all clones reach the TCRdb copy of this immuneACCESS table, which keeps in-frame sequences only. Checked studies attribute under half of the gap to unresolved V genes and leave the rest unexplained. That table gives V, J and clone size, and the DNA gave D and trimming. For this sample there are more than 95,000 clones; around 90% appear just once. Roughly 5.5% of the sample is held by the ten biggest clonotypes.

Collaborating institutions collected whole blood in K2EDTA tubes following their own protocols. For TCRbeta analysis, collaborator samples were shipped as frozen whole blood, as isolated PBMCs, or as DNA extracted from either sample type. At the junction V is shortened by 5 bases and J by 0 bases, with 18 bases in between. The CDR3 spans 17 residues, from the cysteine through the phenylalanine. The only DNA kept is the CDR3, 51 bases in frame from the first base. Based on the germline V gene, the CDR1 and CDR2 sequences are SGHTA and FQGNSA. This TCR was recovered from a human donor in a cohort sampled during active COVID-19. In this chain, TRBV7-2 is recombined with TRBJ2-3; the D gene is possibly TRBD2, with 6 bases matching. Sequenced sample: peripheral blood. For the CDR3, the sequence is CASSPLGRGISTDTQYF. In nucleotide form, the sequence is TGTGCCAGCAGCCCTTTAGGACGGGGGATAAGCACAGATACGCAGTATTTT. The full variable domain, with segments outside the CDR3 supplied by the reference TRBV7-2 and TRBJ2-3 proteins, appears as GAGVSQSPSNKVTEKGKDVELRCDPISGHTALYWYRQSLGQGLEFLIYFQGNSAPDKSGLPSDRFSAERTGGSVSTLTIQRTQQEDSAVYLCASSPLGRGISTDTQYFGPGTRLTVL.